A single sample is the source of the 30 T cell receptor beta chains below, sequenced in a study of OX40 agonist ivuxolimab in advanced cancers. Measured with immunoSEQ multiplex PCR; TCRdb has only the in-frame clones, and not every one. The sample carries approximately 57,000 clones, around 90% recorded once. The specimen was CD4+ or CD8+ T cells sorted from blood, collected in a trial of the OX40 agonist ivuxolimab. These receptors were collected from an adult with an advanced solid tumor such as melanoma, head and neck, liver or kidney cancer.

V is TRBV19 and J is TRBJ2-7, with TRBD1 matching 7 bases. The trim removed 5 bases at V and 1 base at J, leaving 5 bases unmatched. The germline V gene has CDR1 LNHDA and CDR2 SQIVND (reference sequence). This CDR3 has 14 amino acids. The CDR3 spells CASSPTGASYEQYF. CDR3 bases: TGTGCCAGTAGTCCTACAGGGGCTTCCTACGAGCAGTACTTC. Supplemented by reference TRBV19 and TRBJ2-7, the full variable domain reads DGGITQSPKYLFRKEGQNVTLSCEQNLNHDAMYWYRQDPGQGLRLIYYSQIVNDFQKGDIAEGYSVSREKKESFPLTVTSAQKNPTAFYLCASSPTGASYEQYFGPGTRLTVT.

The sample holds one count of this clone. The chain combines TRBV4-1 with TRBJ2-3, with TRBD2 matching over 8 bases. This CDR3 has 18 amino acids. Per the germline V gene, CDR1 is MGHRA and CDR2 is YSYEKL. J lost 0 bases, V lost 0 bases, and 8 bases had no gene match. The CDR3 sequence is CASSQDFARGVSTDTQYF. CDR3 nucleotide sequence: TGCGCCAGCAGCCAAGATTTTGCGCGGGGGGTCAGCACAGATACGCAGTATTTT.

The V call is TRBV10-3, the J call TRBJ2-5; 9 bases agree with TRBD1. V dropped 3 bases and J dropped 5; count of bases not matched to a gene: 13. The CDR3 covers 17 residues. Germline V CDR1 and CDR2: ENHRY, SYGVKD. The CDR3 loop is CAISDPPGQGFGETQYF. In nucleotides, the CDR3 is TGTGCCATCAGTGACCCTCCGGGACAGGGCTTCGGTGAGACCCAGTACTTC.

The chain combines TRBV6-6 with TRBJ2-7; D might be TRBD1 (5 bases). Between the trimmed V and J ends, which lost 3 bases and 2 bases, there was a span of 8 bases. CDR1 is MNHNY and CDR2 is SVGAGI in the germline V gene (reference sequence). This CDR3 has 13 residues. CDR3 DNA: TGTGCCAGCAGTTATGACAGCACCTACGAGCAGTACGTC. This encodes CASSYDSTYEQYV.

The rearrangement links TRBV4-1 to TRBJ2-1; D uncertain. Germline loops: CDR1 MGHRA, CDR2 YSYEKL. This CDR3 spans 14 amino acids. Trimming left V 0 bases short and J 3 bases short, with 6 bases between. This CDR3 is CASSQDIDYNEQFF. The CDR3 nucleotides read TGCGCCAGCAGCCAAGATATAGACTACAATGAGCAGTTCTTC.

This chain links TRBV7-8 with TRBJ1-5; 7 bases match TRBD1. Germline V gene lookup returns CDR1 SGHVS and CDR2 FQNEAQ. The length of the CDR3 is 15 residues. Trimming removed 8 bases from V and 0 bases from J; junction bases left unmatched: 7. CDR3 nucleotide sequence: TGTGCCAGCGGGGCCGGGACAGATAGCAATCAGCCCCAGCATTTT. It is translated as CASGAGTDSNQPQHF.

The rearrangement uses TRBV2 and TRBJ2-7; the D is unclear. V dropped 2 bases and J dropped 2 bases, with 13 bases sitting between them. CDR3 length: 15 amino acids. Germline CDR1 reads SNHLY; CDR2 reads FYNNEI. CDR3 bases: TGTGCCAGCAGTGAAAGAGGCGTCACTACCTACGAGCAGTACTTC. Translation: CASSERGVTTYEQYF.

This chain connects TRBV27 to TRBJ1-4; maybe TRBD1 (6 bases). The CDR3 consists of 16 residues. The germline V gene has CDR1 MNHEY and CDR2 SMNVEV (reference sequence). Trimming removed 6 bases at V and 4 bases at J, with 18 bases between. The CDR3 spells CASRLGTSILNEKLFF. The CDR3 nucleotides are TGTGCCAGCAGGCTTGGGACAAGCATTCTTAATGAAAAACTGTTTTTT.

J is TRBJ1-1 and V is TRBV5-1; 8 bases match TRBD1. The germline gives CDR1 SGHRS, CDR2 YFSETQ. There are 17 residues in the CDR3. After removal of 0 bases from V and 2 bases from J, the junction contained 9 bases not matched to a gene. CDR3 loop: CASSLEERTGINTEAFF. CDR3 nucleotide sequence: TGCGCCAGCAGCTTGGAAGAAAGGACAGGGATAAACACTGAAGCTTTCTTT.

With respect to this clone: The junction and the germline gene differ at one end; a read error may be behind it. The chain uses TRBV11-2 and TRBJ2-1; 11 bases fit TRBD2. The CDR3 sequence is 16 residues long. CDR1 is SGHAT and CDR2 is FQNNGV in the germline V gene. DNA for the CDR3: TGTGCCAGCAGCTATAGCGGGGGGGCCTTCTACGATGAGCAGTTCTTC. Amino acid sequence: CASSYSGGAFYDEQFF.

The V and J genes are TRBV27 and TRBJ1-1; D is ambiguous. Trimming pared 5 bases from V and 4 bases from J, leaving 14 bases between. Germline values: CDR1 MNHEY, CDR2 SMNVEV (reference sequence). The CDR3 loop spans 14 amino acids. The CDR3 reads CASSATRSPTEAFF. The CDR3 DNA follows: TGTGCCAGCAGTGCCACCCGCTCACCCACTGAAGCTTTCTTT.

The rearrangement uses TRBV7-9 and TRBJ2-2, with 7 bases identical to TRBD1. CDR1 and CDR2 (germline): SEHNR, FQNEAQ (reference sequence). This CDR3 region has 15 residues. V gave up 7 bases and J gave up 1 base; unmatched junction bases: 6. CDR3 in DNA: TGTGCCAGCACTCGGACAGGCTTGAACACCGGGGAGCTGTTTTTT. Protein sequence: CASTRTGLNTGELFF. Filled out from reference TRBV7-9 and TRBJ2-2, the complete variable domain reads DTGVSQNPRHKITKRGQNVTFRCDPISEHNRLYWYRQTLGQGPEFLTYFQNEAQLEKSRLLSDRFSAERPKGSFSTLEIQRTEQGDSAMYLCASTRTGLNTGELFFGEGSRLTVL.

The chain recombines TRBV13 with TRBJ1-1; TRBD1 matches at 9 bases. Unmatched junction bases numbered 10, after V lost 6 bases and J lost 14 bases. This CDR3 region has 12 residues. The V gene's germline CDR1 is PRHDT and CDR2 FYEKMQ (reference sequence). In DNA form, the CDR3 reads TGTGCCAGCAGTGGCGGGACAGGGAGGCCATTCTTT. It translates to CASSGGTGRPFF.

J is TRBJ2-7 and V is TRBV6-5, with D perhaps TRBD2 (6 bases). The CDR3 loop spans 15 amino acids. V lost 2 bases and J lost 0, with 11 bases in between. Germline lookup yields CDR1 MNHEY and CDR2 SVGAGI. The CDR3 loop is CASSYEEGFSYEQYF. The CDR3 DNA reads as TGTGCCAGCAGTTACGAGGAGGGCTTCTCCTACGAGCAGTACTTC.

This clone was observed a single time. The chain links TRBV5-4 to TRBJ2-7; D is possibly TRBD1 or TRBD2 (7 bases each). Per the germline V gene, CDR1 is SGHNT and CDR2 is YYREEE (reference sequence). The CDR3 is 15 residues long. Trimming removed 5 bases at V and 5 bases at J, with 20 bases between. The CDR3 here is CASSLGGPGGDEQYF. CDR3 bases: TGTGCCAGCAGTCTGGGGGGCCCAGGGGGGGACGAGCAGTACTTC.

Only one count was recorded for this clone. The rearrangement links TRBV27 to TRBJ1-1; D remains unclear. The V end was cut by 6 bases, the J end by 5 bases, with 7 bases between. The germline V gene encodes CDR1 MNHEY and CDR2 SMNVEV (reference sequence). The CDR3 sequence is 11 residues long. The CDR3 nucleotides read TGTGCCAGCAGGTCGGCGACTGAAGCTTTCTTT. Its protein is CASRSATEAFF.

The chain couples TRBV19 to TRBJ1-2; 7 positions agree with TRBD1. Germline CDR1 LNHDA, CDR2 SQIVND (reference sequence). CDR3 length: 12 residues. Germline trimming cut 9 bases from V and 7 bases from J; bases unmatched to any gene: 8. The DNA of the CDR3 is TGTGCCAGGGAGGACAGGACCCCTGGCTACACCTTC. Translation gives CAREDRTPGYTF.

The chain has TRBV13 and TRBJ2-7; 7 nucleotides agree with TRBD1. The CDR3 runs 15 residues. From germline, CDR1 is PRHDT and CDR2 FYEKMQ (reference sequence). The J segment lost 2 bases and the V segment lost 8 bases, leaving 12 bases of the junction unmatched. The CDR3 protein is CASREQGSNPYEQYF. CDR3 DNA sequence: TGTGCCAGCCGAGAACAGGGGTCGAACCCCTACGAGCAGTACTTC.

The chain has TRBV5-6 and TRBJ2-3; 9 bases line up with TRBD2. The CDR3 has 18 residues. The V gene's germline CDR1 is SGHDT and CDR2 YYEEEE. The V gene end was trimmed by 2 bases and the J gene end by 2 bases; junction bases not matched to a gene: 12. CDR3 residues: CASSFGDWAGGFTDTQYF. DNA for the CDR3: TGTGCCAGCAGCTTCGGGGACTGGGCGGGAGGGTTCACAGATACGCAGTATTTT.

The chain has TRBV6-5 and TRBJ2-7; D is undetermined. Trimming left V 6 bases short and J 7 bases short, with 19 bases between. Germline V CDR1 and CDR2: MNHEY, SVGAGI. This CDR3 comprises 14 residues. CDR3 DNA sequence: TGTGCCAGCAGCGTCCTAGGTTCAGGTGGTGAGCAGTACTTC. Protein product: CASSVLGSGGEQYF.

V and J are TRBV29-1 and TRBJ2-3; 7 bases align to TRBD1. The J segment lost 3 bases and the V segment lost 1 base, leaving 4 bases of the junction unmatched. This CDR3 has 14 amino acids. Germline V gene lookup returns CDR1 SQVTM and CDR2 ANQGSEA. The CDR3 region is CSVEGQGETDTQYF. DNA of the CDR3: TGCAGCGTTGAAGGGCAGGGGGAGACAGATACGCAGTATTTT.

The chain combines TRBV25-1 with TRBJ2-7, with D maybe TRBD1 (6 bases). Germline CDR1 reads MGHDK; CDR2 reads SYGVNS. Trimming took off 3 bases at V and 2 bases at J, with 8 bases between the two ends. This CDR3 spans 13 amino acids. DNA for the CDR3: TGTGCCAGCAGTGACTGGGACACCTACGAGCAGTACGTC. It yields the protein CASSDWDTYEQYV.

V and J are TRBV18 and TRBJ2-3; 9 bases are a match to TRBD2. Germline CDR1 reads KGHSH; CDR2 reads LQKENI. The CDR3 runs to 18 residues. The ends lost 2 bases at V and 2 bases at J; junction bases unmatched: 11. CDR3 in DNA: TGTGCCAGCTCACCAAACGCTACTAGCGGGCTTTTCACAGATACGCAGTATTTT. This encodes CASSPNATSGLFTDTQYF.

This clone was seen a handful of times. The genes are TRBV28 and TRBJ2-1; 9 positions agree with TRBD2. CDR3 length equals 17 residues. J lost 3 bases, V lost 6 bases, and 12 bases had no gene match. Germline V lookup: CDR1 MDHEN, CDR2 SYDVKM. CDR3 sequence (DNA): TGTGCCAGCAGCCACCCTTCAGGACTAGCGAACTACAATGAGCAGTTCTTC. Translating gives CASSHPSGLANYNEQFF.

The V call is TRBV6-1, the J call TRBJ1-1; D not resolved. Germline V gives CDR1 MNHNS, CDR2 SASEGT. CDR3 size: 13 residues. V lost 0 bases to trimming and J lost 3 bases, with 5 bases between them. CDR3 region: CASSEAIYTEAFF. CDR3 in DNA: TGTGCCAGCAGTGAAGCAATTTACACTGAAGCTTTCTTT.

The V gene is TRBV19, the J gene TRBJ2-4, with D possibly being TRBD2 (5 bases). CDR1 and CDR2 (germline): LNHDA, SQIVND (reference sequence). V was cut by 4 bases and J by 6 bases, with 19 bases left in between. CDR3 length: 16 residues. The DNA for the CDR3 is TGTGCCAGTAGTACCCTGTGGGAGCCGTTTGTAAACATTCAGTACTTC. The encoded protein is CASSTLWEPFVNIQYF.

The CDR3 here is CASSLGQGGNEQFF. CDR3 in DNA: TGTGCCAGCAGCTTGGGACAGGGGGGCAATGAGCAGTTCTTC. The J gene is TRBJ2-1, the V gene TRBV11-2, with TRBD1 identical over 11 bases. This CDR3 comprises 14 residues. CDR1 is SGHAT, CDR2 FQNNGV, per germline. V dropped 3 bases and J dropped 6; count of bases not matched to a gene: 1.

The V call is TRBV29-1, the J call TRBJ2-5; D ambiguous. The V end was cut by 1 base, the J end by 10 bases, with 10 bases between. Germline CDR1 and CDR2: SQVTM and ANQGSEA. The CDR3 spans 11 residues. The CDR3 coding sequence is TGCAGCGTTGAAGTCTTTAGATACCAGTACTTC. Protein sequence: CSVEVFRYQYF.

The chain couples TRBV5-1 to TRBJ2-5; 12 bases are a match to TRBD2. Germline CDR1 and CDR2: SGHRS and YFSETQ. There are 14 residues in the CDR3. J gave up 2 bases and V 6 bases, and 2 bases lay outside the gene matches. CDR3 sequence reads: CASNGLAGQETQYF. The CDR3 DNA follows: TGCGCCAGCAACGGACTAGCGGGACAAGAGACCCAGTACTTC.

The rearrangement links TRBV21-1 to TRBJ1-2; TRBD1, the D gene given by the table, was not confirmed from the DNA. TRBV21-1 is noted as a pseudogene. The CDR3 is 18 residues long. This chain's CDR3 is CASSRATGHLNPNYGYTF. The CDR3 region has the DNA TGTGCCAGCAGCCGGGCGACAGGTCACTTAAATCCGAACTATGGCTACACCTTC.